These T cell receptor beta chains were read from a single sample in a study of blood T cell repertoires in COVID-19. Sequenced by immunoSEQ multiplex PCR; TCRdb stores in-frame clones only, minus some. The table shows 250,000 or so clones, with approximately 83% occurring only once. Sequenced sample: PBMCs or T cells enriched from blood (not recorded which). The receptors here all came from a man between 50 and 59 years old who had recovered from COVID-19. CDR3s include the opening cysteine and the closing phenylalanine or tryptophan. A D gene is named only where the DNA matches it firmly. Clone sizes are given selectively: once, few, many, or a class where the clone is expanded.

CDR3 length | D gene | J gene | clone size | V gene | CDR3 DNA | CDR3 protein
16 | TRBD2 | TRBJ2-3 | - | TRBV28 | TGTGCCAGCAGACACGATAGCGGGATAAGCACAGATACGCAGTATTTT | CASRHDSGISTDTQYF
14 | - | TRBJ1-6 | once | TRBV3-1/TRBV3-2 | TGTGCCAGCAGCCAAGTACAGGGCAATTCACCCCTCCACTTT | CASSQVQGNSPLHF
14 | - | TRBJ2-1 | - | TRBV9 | TGTGCCAGCAGCCCTCGTGCAGGGGACAATGAGCAGTTCTTC | CASSPRAGDNEQFF
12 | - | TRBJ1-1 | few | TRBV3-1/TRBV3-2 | TGTGCCAGCAGCCGGTTCGGGAGTGAAGCTTTCTTT | CASSRFGSEAFF
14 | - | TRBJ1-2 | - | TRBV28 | TGTGCCAGCAGTTATGATCTAAACGTCCATGGCTACACCTTC | CASSYDLNVHGYTF
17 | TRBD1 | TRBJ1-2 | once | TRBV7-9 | TGTGCCAGCAGTGCGCGACCGGGACAGGGGGAACACTATGGCTACACCTTC | CASSARPGQGEHYGYTF
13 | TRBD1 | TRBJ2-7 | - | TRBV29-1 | TGCAGCGTTAGCGGACAGGGCTCCTACGAGCAGTACTTC | CSVSGQGSYEQYF
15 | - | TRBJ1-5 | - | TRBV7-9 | TGTGCCAGCAGCATGCAGGACGGGGTCAATCAGCCCCAGCATTTT | CASSMQDGVNQPQHF
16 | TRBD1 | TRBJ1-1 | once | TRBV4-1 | TGCGCCAGCAGCCAACCTGTGGGACAGGGATTAACTGAAGCTTTCTTT | CASSQPVGQGLTEAFF
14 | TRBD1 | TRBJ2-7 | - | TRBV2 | TGTGCCAGCAATCTTCCAGGGGGCGCTTACGAGCAGTACTTC | CASNLPGGAYEQYF
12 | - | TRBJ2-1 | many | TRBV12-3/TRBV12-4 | TGTGCCAGCAGAATAACCTACAATGAGCAGTTCTTC | CASRITYNEQFF
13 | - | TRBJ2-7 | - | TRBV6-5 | TGTGCCAGCAGTTACCTTCCGGGCTACGAGCAGTACTTC | CASSYLPGYEQYF
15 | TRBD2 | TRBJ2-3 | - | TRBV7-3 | TGTGCCAGCAGCTGGGGGGGAACAGTGGCGGATACGCAGTATTTT | CASSWGGTVADTQYF
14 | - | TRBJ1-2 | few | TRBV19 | TGTGCCAGTAGTACCGAGACGGGGAACTATGGCTACACCTTC | CASSTETGNYGYTF
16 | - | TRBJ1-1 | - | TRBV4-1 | TGCGCCAGCAGCCAAGCCCCGGCAGGGATGAACACTGAAGCTTTCTTT | CASSQAPAGMNTEAFF
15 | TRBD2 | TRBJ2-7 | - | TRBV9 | TGTGCCAGCAGCCCTTCAGCGGGGGTCTCCTACGAGCAGTACTTC | CASSPSAGVSYEQYF
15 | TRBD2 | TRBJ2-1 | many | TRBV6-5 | TGTGCCAGCAGCTCCGGGACTAGCGGGAGCAATGAGCAGTTCTTC | CASSSGTSGSNEQFF
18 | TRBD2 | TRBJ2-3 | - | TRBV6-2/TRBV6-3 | TGTGCCAGCAGTCCCGGACTAGCGGGGGGGGATAAAGTCGGTACGCAGTATTTT | CASSPGLAGGDKVGTQYF
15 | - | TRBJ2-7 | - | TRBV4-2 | TGTGCCAGCAGCCCAAGTGGAGATTCCTCCTACGAGCAGTACTTC | CASSPSGDSSYEQYF
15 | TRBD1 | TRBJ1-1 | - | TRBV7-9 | TGTGCCAGCAGCTTAGACAGGGGCGGGAACACTGAAGCTTTCTTT | CASSLDRGGNTEAFF
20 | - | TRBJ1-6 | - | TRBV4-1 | TGCGCCAGCAGCCAAGAGGGCAGTGACGGTGATAGCTCCTATAATTCACCCCTCCACTTT | CASSQEGSDGDSSYNSPLHF
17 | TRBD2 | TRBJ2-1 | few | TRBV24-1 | TGTGCCACCAGTGACCCCCGGCAAGCGGGGGGGATTAATGAGCAGTTCTTC | CATSDPRQAGGINEQFF
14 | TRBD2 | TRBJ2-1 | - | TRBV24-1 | TGTGCCACCCGTGGGGGGGGGTCCTACAATGAGCAGTTCTTC | CATRGGGSYNEQFF
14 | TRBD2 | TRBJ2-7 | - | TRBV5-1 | TGCGCCAGCAGCGGGGGAGCGGGAGGGGACGAGCAGTACTTC | CASSGGAGGDEQYF
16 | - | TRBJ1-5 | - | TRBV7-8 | TGTGCCAGCAGCCGAGACAGGACAAACCTCAATCAGCCCCAGCATTTT | CASSRDRTNLNQPQHF